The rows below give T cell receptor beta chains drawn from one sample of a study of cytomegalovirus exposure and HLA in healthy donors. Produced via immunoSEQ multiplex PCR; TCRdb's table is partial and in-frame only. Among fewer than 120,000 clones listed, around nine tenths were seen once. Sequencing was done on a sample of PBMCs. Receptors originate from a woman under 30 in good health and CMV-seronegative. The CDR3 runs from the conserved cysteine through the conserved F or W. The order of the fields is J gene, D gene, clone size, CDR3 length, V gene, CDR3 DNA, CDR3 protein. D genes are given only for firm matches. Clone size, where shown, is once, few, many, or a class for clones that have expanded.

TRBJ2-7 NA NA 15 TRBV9 TGTGCCAGCAGCCTTTCACCAGGGGAGAGCGACGAGCAGTACTTC CASSLSPGESDEQYF
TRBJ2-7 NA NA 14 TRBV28 TGTGCCAGCAGTTTAGGCGGGATCCCCTACGAGCAGTACTTC CASSLGGIPYEQYF
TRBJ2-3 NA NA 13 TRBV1 TGCACCAGCAGTGGTAGCGGGAGTATTACGCAGTATTTT CTSSGSGSITQYF
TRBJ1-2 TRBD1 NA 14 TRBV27 TGTGCCAGCAGCCTGGGACAGGGGGTGGGGGGCTACACCTTC CASSLGQGVGGYTF
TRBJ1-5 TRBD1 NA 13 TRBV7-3 TGTGCCAGCAGCGAGGGGGCACGGCAGCCCCAGCATTTT CASSEGARQPQHF
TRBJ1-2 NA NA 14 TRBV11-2 TGTGCCAGCAGCTTAGATGGGCAGGGGAGTGGCTACACCTTC CASSLDGQGSGYTF
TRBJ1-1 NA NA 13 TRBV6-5 TGTGCCAGCAGCCTCTACCCGAACACTGAAGCTTTCTTT CASSLYPNTEAFF
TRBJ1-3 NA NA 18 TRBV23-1 TGCGCCAGCAGTCAATCGAATAAGTCCCCAGGCTCTGGAAACACCATATATTTT CASSQSNKSPGSGNTIYF
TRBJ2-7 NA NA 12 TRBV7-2 TGTGCCAGCAGCTTATCGAGAGGCGAGCAGTACTTC CASSLSRGEQYF
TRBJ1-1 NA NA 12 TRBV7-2 TGTGCCAGCAGCTTTCTCCACACTGAAGCTTTCTTT CASSFLHTEAFF
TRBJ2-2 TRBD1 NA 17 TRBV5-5 TGTGCCAGCAGCTACCCAGGGACAGGGTTCGACACCGGGGAGCTGTTTTTT CASSYPGTGFDTGELFF
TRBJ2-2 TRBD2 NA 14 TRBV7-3 TGTGCCAGCAGCTCCGGGACTACAACCGGGGAGCTGTTTTTT CASSSGTTTGELFF
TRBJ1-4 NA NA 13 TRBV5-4 TGTGCCAGCAGCTTGCTTCCTAATGAAAAACTGTTTTTT CASSLLPNEKLFF
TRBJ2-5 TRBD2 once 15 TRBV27 TGTGCCAGCAGTCCCCGACTAGCGGCACAAGAGACCCAGTACTTC CASSPRLAAQETQYF
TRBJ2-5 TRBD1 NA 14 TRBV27 TGTGCCAGCAGTTCTCAGACAGGGTTGGAGACCCAGTACTTC CASSSQTGLETQYF
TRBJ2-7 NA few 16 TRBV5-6 TGTGCCAGCAGCTCGCGTGCGAAGGGGTCCCCCTACGAGCAGTACTTC CASSSRAKGSPYEQYF
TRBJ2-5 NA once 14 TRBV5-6 TGTGCCAGCAGCTTGGATCTAGGGGTACAGACCCAGTACTTC CASSLDLGVQTQYF
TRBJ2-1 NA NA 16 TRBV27 TGTGCCAGCAGCGATGTACAGGGTGGGGGTTACAATGAGCAGTTCTTC CASSDVQGGGYNEQFF
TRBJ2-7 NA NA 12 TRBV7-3 TGTGCCAGCAGCCTTTTGGTCGGTGAGCAGTACTTC CASSLLVGEQYF
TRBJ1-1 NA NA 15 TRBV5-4 TGTGCCAGCAGCTCTGAACCCCACAAGAACACTGAAGCTTTCTTT CASSSEPHKNTEAFF
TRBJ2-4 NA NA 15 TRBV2 TGTGCCAGCAGTGAAGCGAGGGGGCGGGGAAACATTCAGTACTTC CASSEARGRGNIQYF
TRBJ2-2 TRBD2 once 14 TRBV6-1 TGTGCCAGCAGAGCGGGGACGAACACCGGGGAGCTGTTTTTT CASRAGTNTGELFF
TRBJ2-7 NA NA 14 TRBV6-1 TGTGCCAGCAGTGAACTCCTAGTCTCCTACGAGCAGTACTTC CASSELLVSYEQYF
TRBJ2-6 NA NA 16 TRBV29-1 TGCAGCGTTTCCCGGGACACCGACTCTGGGGCCAACGTCCTGACTTTC CSVSRDTDSGANVLTF